This TCR beta chain was identified during a study of technical replicates of blood from a few donors. Germline values: CDR1 SGHRS, CDR2 YFSETQ. This CDR3 comprises 15 residues. Trimming at V came to 0 bases and at J to 3 bases, leaving 5 bases not matched to a gene. The table came from immunoSEQ multiplex PCR; TCRdb's copy has only in-frame clones and leaves some out. The sample yields 87,000 or so clones, around 92% seen once. This clonotype originated in a human donor in good health. The sample consisted of T cells isolated from PBMCs. The gene calls are TRBV5-1 and TRBJ2-7; 8 bases are a match to TRBD2. The CDR3 region is CASSLGHSGNYEQYF. The CDR3 nucleotides read TGCGCCAGCAGCTTGGGCCATAGCGGGAACTACGAGCAGTACTTC. The full variable domain, completed using reference TRBV5-1 and TRBJ2-7, is KAGVTQTPRYLIKTRGQQVTLSCSPISGHRSVSWYQQTPGQGLQFLFEYFSETQRNKGNFPGRFSGRQFSNSRSEMNVSTLELGDSALYLCASSLGHSGNYEQYFGPGTRLTVT.